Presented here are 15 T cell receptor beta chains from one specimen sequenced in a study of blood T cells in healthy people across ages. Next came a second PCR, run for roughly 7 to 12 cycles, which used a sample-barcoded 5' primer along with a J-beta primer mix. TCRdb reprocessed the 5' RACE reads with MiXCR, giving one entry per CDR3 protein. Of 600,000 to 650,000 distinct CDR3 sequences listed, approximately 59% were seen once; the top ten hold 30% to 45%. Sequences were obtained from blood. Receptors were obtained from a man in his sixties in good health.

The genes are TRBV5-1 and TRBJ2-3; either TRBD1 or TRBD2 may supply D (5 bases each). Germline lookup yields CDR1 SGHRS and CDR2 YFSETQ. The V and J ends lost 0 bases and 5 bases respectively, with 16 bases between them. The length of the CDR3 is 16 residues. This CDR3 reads CASSLDGRAGLDTQYF. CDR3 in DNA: TGCGCCAGCAGCTTGGATGGCAGGGCGGGCTTAGATACGCAGTATTTT.

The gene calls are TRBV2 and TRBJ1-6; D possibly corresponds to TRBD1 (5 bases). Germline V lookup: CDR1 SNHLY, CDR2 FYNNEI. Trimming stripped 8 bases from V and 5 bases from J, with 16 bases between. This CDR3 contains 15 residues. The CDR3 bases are TGTGCCAGCGGGACGGAGGGACCAAATAATTCACCCCTCCACTTT. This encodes CASGTEGPNNSPLHF.

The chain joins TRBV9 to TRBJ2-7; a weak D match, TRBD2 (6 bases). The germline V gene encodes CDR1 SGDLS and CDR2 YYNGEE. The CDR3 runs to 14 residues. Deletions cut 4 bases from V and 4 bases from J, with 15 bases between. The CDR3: CASSPSGTQYEQYF. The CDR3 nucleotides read TGTGCCAGCAGCCCCTCGGGGACTCAATACGAGCAGTACTTC.

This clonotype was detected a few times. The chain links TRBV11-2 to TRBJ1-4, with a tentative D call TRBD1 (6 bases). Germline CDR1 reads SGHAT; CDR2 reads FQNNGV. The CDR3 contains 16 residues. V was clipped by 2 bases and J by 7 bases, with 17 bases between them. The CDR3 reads CASSLRGASWSEKLFF. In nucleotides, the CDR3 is TGTGCCAGCAGCTTAAGGGGGGCCAGCTGGAGTGAAAAACTGTTTTTT.

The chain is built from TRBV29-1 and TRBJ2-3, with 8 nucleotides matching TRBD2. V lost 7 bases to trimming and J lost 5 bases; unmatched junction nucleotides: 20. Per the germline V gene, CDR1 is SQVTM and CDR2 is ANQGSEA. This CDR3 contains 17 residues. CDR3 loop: CSAAERLAGLGGDTQYF. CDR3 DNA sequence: TGCAGCGCGGCGGAACGGTTAGCGGGGCTCGGGGGAGATACGCAGTATTTT.

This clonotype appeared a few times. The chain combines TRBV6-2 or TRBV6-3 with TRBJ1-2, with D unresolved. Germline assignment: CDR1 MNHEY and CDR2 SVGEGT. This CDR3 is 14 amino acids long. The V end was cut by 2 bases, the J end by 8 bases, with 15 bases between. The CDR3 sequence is CASSYGPGNEGYTF. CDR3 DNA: TGTGCCAGCAGTTACGGCCCAGGAAACGAGGGCTACACCTTC.

CDR3 residues: CASRDSSSYNEQFF. CDR3 sequence (DNA): TGTGCCAGCAGGGACTCCAGCTCCTACAATGAGCAGTTCTTC. The chain couples TRBV5-4 to TRBJ2-1; D perhaps matches TRBD2 (5 bases). V lost 5 bases to trimming and J lost 0 bases, with 9 bases between them. The germline gives CDR1 SGHNT, CDR2 YYREEE (reference sequence). The CDR3 has 14 amino acids.

In DNA, the CDR3 is TGTGCCAGCTTTCGCTCGCGCAGGGGCAATGGCTACACCTTC. Protein sequence: CASFRSRRGNGYTF. This chain links TRBV28 with TRBJ1-2; tentatively, D is TRBD1 (6 bases). Germline V lookup: CDR1 MDHEN, CDR2 SYDVKM. V was trimmed by 8 bases and J by 6 bases, leaving 19 bases between them. CDR3 length: 14 amino acids.

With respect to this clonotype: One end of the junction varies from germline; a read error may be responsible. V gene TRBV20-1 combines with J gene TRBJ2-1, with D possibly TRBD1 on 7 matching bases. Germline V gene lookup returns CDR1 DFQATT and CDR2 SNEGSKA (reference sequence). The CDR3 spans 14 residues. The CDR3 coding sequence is TGCAGTGCAAGAGGGCAGGGGGGAAACAATGAGCAGTTCTTC. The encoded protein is CSARGQGGNNEQFF.

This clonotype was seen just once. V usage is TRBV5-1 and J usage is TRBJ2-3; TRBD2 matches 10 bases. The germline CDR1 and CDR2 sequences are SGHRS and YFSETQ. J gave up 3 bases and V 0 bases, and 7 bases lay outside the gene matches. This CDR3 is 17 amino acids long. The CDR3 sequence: CASSLVASGGRTDTQYF. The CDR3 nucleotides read TGCGCCAGCAGCTTGGTTGCTAGCGGGGGTAGAACAGATACGCAGTATTTT.

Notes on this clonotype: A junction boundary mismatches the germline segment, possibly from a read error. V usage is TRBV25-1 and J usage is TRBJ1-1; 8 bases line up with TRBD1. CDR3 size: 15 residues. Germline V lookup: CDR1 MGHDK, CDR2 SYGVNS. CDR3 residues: CASSVSGGANTEAFF. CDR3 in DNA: TGTGCCAGCAGTGTCTCAGGGGGCGCGAACACCGAAGCTTTCTTT.

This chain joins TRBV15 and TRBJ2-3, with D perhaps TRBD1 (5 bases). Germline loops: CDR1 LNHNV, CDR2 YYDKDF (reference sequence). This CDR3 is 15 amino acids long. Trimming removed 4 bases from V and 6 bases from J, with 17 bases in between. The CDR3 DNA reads TGTGCCACCAGCATGAGGCAGGGATTGGCGGATACGCAGTATTTT. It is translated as CATSMRQGLADTQYF.

For the CDR3, the DNA is TGTGCCAGCAGATTCACAGGGGACCCAAACTATGGCTACACCTTC. Its translation: CASRFTGDPNYGYTF. The J gene is TRBJ1-2, the V gene TRBV6-1; TRBD1 matches at 7 bases. The CDR3 contains 15 residues. The ends lost 6 bases at V and 2 bases at J; junction bases unmatched: 9. Germline V gene data show CDR1 as MNHNS and CDR2 as SASEGT.

CDR3 region: CASSPRGGHGNTIYF. The CDR3 nucleotides are TGTGCCAGCAGTCCCCGAGGGGGCCATGGAAACACCATATATTTT. The genes are TRBV27 and TRBJ1-3, with 7 bases that match TRBD1. Germline CDR1 is MNHEY and CDR2 is SMNVEV (reference sequence). The CDR3 is 15 amino acids. The ends lost 5 bases at V and 3 bases at J; junction bases unmatched: 7.

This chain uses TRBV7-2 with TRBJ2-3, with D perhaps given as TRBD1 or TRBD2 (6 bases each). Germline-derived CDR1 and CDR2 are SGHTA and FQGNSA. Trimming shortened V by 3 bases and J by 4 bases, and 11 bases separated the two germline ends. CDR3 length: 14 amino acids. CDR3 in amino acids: CASSLSGASDTQYF. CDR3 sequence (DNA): TGTGCCAGCAGCTTGTCGGGGGCGTCAGATACGCAGTATTTT.